What follows are 16 T cell receptor beta chains derived from one specimen sequenced in a study of blood T cell repertoires in COVID-19. Repertoires were generated with immunoSEQ multiplex PCR, while TCRdb's copy carries only in-frame clones and drops some. There are some 150,000 clones in the sample; about 80% occur only once, and more than 7% lies in the top ten. Sequencing was carried out using peripheral blood. These receptors were collected from a human donor in a cohort sampled during active COVID-19.

To note about this clone: At the DNA level, this CDR3 is encoded by other sequences in the same sample as well. V usage is TRBV4-1 and J usage is TRBJ1-1; D might be TRBD1 (5 bases). This CDR3 contains 13 residues. In germline, CDR1 is MGHRA, CDR2 YSYEKL. The V gene lost 1 base and the J gene lost 5 bases, with 8 bases spanning the gap. CDR3 nucleotide sequence: TGCGCCAGCAGCCAAGTCCGGGGGACTGAAGCTTTCTTT. Translation gives CASSQVRGTEAFF.

This clone was seen a single time. The chain carries TRBV19 and TRBJ2-1, with 9 bases that match TRBD2. This CDR3 comprises 17 residues. Trimming took 3 bases from V and 9 from J; bases not matched to a gene: 15. Germline loops: CDR1 LNHDA, CDR2 SQIVND (reference sequence). The CDR3 nucleotides read TGTGCCAGTAGTATCGGCGGGGGGGCCTTCACTTCGGGTGAGCAGTTCTTC. Its translation is CASSIGGGAFTSGEQFF.

The DNA of the CDR3 is TGTGCCAGCAAACTGTTCACAGATACGCAGTATTTT. Translating gives CASKLFTDTQYF. The chain employs TRBV13 and TRBJ2-3; D gene uncertain. The V end was cut by 7 bases, the J end by 2 bases, with 7 bases between. This CDR3 has 12 amino acids. Germline CDR1 is PRHDT and CDR2 is FYEKMQ (reference sequence).

The chain recombines TRBV7-9 with TRBJ2-1, with D perhaps matching TRBD1 (6 bases). Germline CDR1 and CDR2: SEHNR and FQNEAQ (reference sequence). The ends were cut back, 1 base at V and 3 bases at J, with 10 bases in the middle. CDR3 length: 15 amino acids. This chain's CDR3 is CASSLGRTDYNEQFF. CDR3 coding DNA: TGTGCCAGCAGCTTAGGTAGGACAGACTACAATGAGCAGTTCTTC.

The chain has TRBV7-9 and TRBJ1-1; unclear D gene. The CDR3 has 16 amino acids. Per germline, CDR1 SEHNR and CDR2 FQNEAQ (reference sequence). The V end lost 2 bases, the J end lost 0 bases, and 13 bases lay between the germline ends. The DNA of the CDR3 is TGTGCCAGCAGCTTATTTCGGGGTTGGGTGAACACTGAAGCTTTCTTT. It specifies CASSLFRGWVNTEAFF.

V and J are TRBV5-8 and TRBJ2-3; 14 nucleotides line up with TRBD2. There are 17 residues in the CDR3. The V and J ends lost 3 bases and 3 bases, in that order; junction bases with no gene match: 6. Germline CDR1 and CDR2: SGHTS and YDEGEE. The CDR3 DNA sequence: TGTGCCAGCAGCTATGGGACTAGCGGGGGCGGGACAGATACGCAGTATTTT. Its protein is CASSYGTSGGGTDTQYF.

The CDR3 protein is CASSQGVQSSGNTIYF. Written as DNA, the CDR3 is TGCGCCAGCAGCCAAGGGGTACAGAGCTCTGGAAACACCATATATTTT. The chain uses TRBV4-1 and TRBJ1-3, with D unclear. This CDR3 comprises 16 residues. Germline V gives CDR1 MGHRA, CDR2 YSYEKL. V lost 1 base and J 0 bases, leaving 10 bases between the germline ends.

This chain uses TRBV11-2 with TRBJ2-7; D gene ambiguous. Trimming left V 3 bases short and J 2 bases short, with 14 bases between. The CDR3 runs 15 residues. CDR1 is SGHAT and CDR2 is FQNNGV in the germline V gene. The DNA of the CDR3 is TGTGCCAGCAGCTTGGCCCAAGCGTCCACCTACGAGCAGTACTTC. As protein: CASSLAQASTYEQYF.

V usage is TRBV10-2 and J usage is TRBJ2-3; 9 bases map to TRBD2. Trimming took 5 bases from V and 1 from J; bases not matched to a gene: 13. The CDR3 is 18 amino acids. Per the germline V gene, CDR1 is WSHSY and CDR2 is SAAADI. CDR3 loop: CASSPRTSASSGTDTQYF. CDR3 sequence (DNA): TGCGCCAGCAGTCCAAGGACTAGCGCTTCCTCCGGCACAGATACGCAGTATTTT.

The chain uses TRBV10-3 and TRBJ1-3; 9 nucleotides line up with TRBD1. The CDR3 has 15 residues. V trimming: 11 bases; J trimming: 0 bases; junction bases outside the gene matches: 8. Germline CDR1 and CDR2: ENHRY and SYGVKD. CDR3 residues: CASTRDRDSGNTIYF. The CDR3 DNA sequence: TGTGCCTCTACCCGGGACAGGGACTCTGGAAACACCATATATTTT.

This clone was recorded once. V gene TRBV5-1 combines with J gene TRBJ2-5; a possible D gene is TRBD2 (5 bases). Trimming stripped 0 bases from V and 2 bases from J, with 14 bases between. CDR1 is SGHRS, CDR2 YFSETQ, per germline. This CDR3 region has 16 residues. CDR3 nucleotide sequence: TGCGCCAGCAGCTTGGGGTCGTGGAGGTCTCAAGAGACCCAGTACTTC. This gives the protein CASSLGSWRSQETQYF.

V gene TRBV7-2 combines with J gene TRBJ2-5, with D unresolved. CDR1 is SGHTA, CDR2 FQGNSA, per germline. Trimming shortened V by 6 bases and J by 5 bases, and 10 bases separated the two germline ends. This CDR3 has 12 residues. The CDR3 spells CASRPGGETQYF. DNA for the CDR3: TGTGCCAGCAGGCCTGGCGGCGAGACCCAGTACTTC. The complete variable domain, with remaining parts taken from reference TRBV7-2 and TRBJ2-5, reads GAGVSQSPSNKVTEKGKDVELRCDPISGHTALYWYRQSLGQGLEFLIYFQGNSAPDKSGLPSDRFSAERTGGSVSTLTIQRTQQEDSAVYLCASRPGGETQYFGPGTRLLVL.

V is TRBV10-3 and J is TRBJ2-1; 7 positions agree with TRBD2. The germline V gene has CDR1 ENHRY and CDR2 SYGVKD. V dropped 4 bases and J dropped 3; count of bases not matched to a gene: 6. CDR3 length: 15 amino acids. CDR3 residues: CAISGRTRGYNEQFF. The CDR3 nucleotides read TGTGCCATCAGTGGTAGGACTAGGGGCTACAATGAGCAGTTCTTC.

The rearrangement links TRBV7-4 to TRBJ1-5; D remains unclear. V lost 5 bases, J lost 4 bases, and 18 bases lay in between. CDR3 length equals 16 residues. Per the germline V gene, CDR1 is SGHVT and CDR2 is SQSDAQ. The CDR3 spells CASSPEGHRYNQPQHF. The CDR3 DNA sequence: TGTGCCAGCAGCCCCGAGGGCCACCGCTATAATCAGCCCCAGCATTTT.

This chain connects TRBV20-1 to TRBJ1-2; D gene unclear. V was clipped by 3 bases and J by 4 bases, with 9 bases between them. Germline V gives CDR1 DFQATT, CDR2 SNEGSKA (reference sequence). The CDR3 consists of 12 residues. CDR3 residues: CSASTASYGYTF. The CDR3 nucleotides are TGCAGTGCTAGTACAGCCTCCTATGGCTACACCTTC.

The rearrangement links TRBV24-1 to TRBJ2-2; D is unclear. Germline CDR1 KGHDR, CDR2 SFDVKD. The CDR3 extends over 15 amino acids. V lost 5 bases to trimming and J lost 0 bases, with 9 bases between them. Here the CDR3 reads CATSGGSANTGELFF. The CDR3 DNA follows: TGTGCCACCAGTGGAGGCTCCGCGAACACCGGGGAGCTGTTTTTT.